Each of the 9 T cell receptor beta chains below was sequenced from the same sample in a study of blood T cell repertoires in COVID-19. Using immunoSEQ multiplex PCR, the repertoire was profiled, and TCRdb retains in-frame clones only, with some absent. Of some 300,000 clones listed, roughly 87% are singletons. Sample: PBMCs or T cells enriched from blood (not recorded which). The receptors were gathered from a woman in her twenties or thirties who had recovered from COVID-19.

CDR3 amino acids: CASSPAWTGMNTEAFF. In DNA, the CDR3 is TGTGCCAGCAGCCCCGCGTGGACAGGCATGAACACTGAAGCTTTCTTT. This chain connects TRBV5-5 to TRBJ1-1; 7 nucleotides match TRBD1. Losses at the gene ends were 4 bases for V and 0 bases for J; bases not matched to a gene: 9. The CDR3 contains 16 residues. The V gene's germline CDR1 is SGHKS and CDR2 YYEKEE (reference sequence).

In its sample, this clone was seen once. Different DNA sequences within this sample yield the same CDR3. J is TRBJ1-4 and V is TRBV30; TRBD1 aligns across 9 bases. V lost 0 bases, J lost 7 bases, and 3 bases stayed unmatched. The CDR3 has 14 residues. Per the germline V gene, CDR1 is GTSNPN and CDR2 is SVGIG (reference sequence). CDR3 residues: CAWSVGTGSEKLFF. In DNA form, the CDR3 reads TGTGCCTGGAGTGTAGGGACAGGGAGTGAAAAACTGTTTTTT.

The rearrangement uses TRBV10-3 and TRBJ1-1; 7 bases are a match to TRBD1. The CDR3 consists of 16 residues. Unmatched junction bases numbered 8, after V lost 3 bases and J lost 1 base. In germline, CDR1 is ENHRY, CDR2 SYGVKD. The DNA for the CDR3 is TGTGCCATCAGTGACGACAGGGCAGAAGAGAACACTGAAGCTTTCTTT. Encoded protein: CAISDDRAEENTEAFF.

A few counts support this clone. V and J are TRBV19 and TRBJ2-7, with TRBD1 identical over 8 bases. V shed 5 bases and J 7 bases; nucleotides not matched to a gene: 7. This CDR3 is 13 amino acids long. Germline V CDR1 and CDR2: LNHDA, SQIVND (reference sequence). DNA of the CDR3: TGTGCCAGTAGTCGAGGACAGGGAAGGGAGCAGTACTTC. Translated, it gives CASSRGQGREQYF. The full variable domain, completed using reference TRBV19 and TRBJ2-7, is DGGITQSPKYLFRKEGQNVTLSCEQNLNHDAMYWYRQDPGQGLRLIYYSQIVNDFQKGDIAEGYSVSREKKESFPLTVTSAQKNPTAFYLCASSRGQGREQYFGPGTRLTVT.

The chain has TRBV4-1 and TRBJ1-1, with TRBD1 matching 9 bases. Germline V lookup: CDR1 MGHRA, CDR2 YSYEKL. V lost 4 bases and J lost 4; bases outside the gene matches: 7. The length of the CDR3 is 15 residues. The CDR3 nucleotides are TGCGCCAGCAGCCTATTAGGACAGGGGCGCACTGAAGCTTTCTTT. Protein product: CASSLLGQGRTEAFF.

V gene TRBV7-9 combines with J gene TRBJ1-3, with D possibly TRBD1 on 6 matching bases. The V and J ends lost 6 bases and 5 bases respectively, with 17 bases between them. Per the germline V gene, CDR1 is SEHNR and CDR2 is FQNEAQ (reference sequence). The CDR3 sequence is 15 residues long. CDR3 protein: CASSPDSLTRNTIYF. CDR3 bases: TGTGCCAGCAGTCCGGACAGTCTCACCAGAAACACCATATATTTT. Using reference TRBV7-9 and TRBJ1-3 for the parts outside the CDR3, the full variable domain is DTGVSQNPRHKITKRGQNVTFRCDPISEHNRLYWYRQTLGQGPEFLTYFQNEAQLEKSRLLSDRFSAERPKGSFSTLEIQRTEQGDSAMYLCASSPDSLTRNTIYFGEGSWLTVV.

The J gene is TRBJ2-7, the V gene TRBV20-1; TRBD1 is a possible D gene (5 bases). The CDR3 covers 15 residues. Germline CDR1 is DFQATT and CDR2 is SNEGSKA (reference sequence). Trimming removed 3 bases from V and 0 bases from J, with 15 bases in between. The CDR3 spells CSASKHTGLSYEQYF. The CDR3 bases are TGCAGTGCTAGTAAGCACACAGGCCTCTCCTACGAGCAGTACTTC.

The chain couples TRBV7-2 to TRBJ2-6; D gene ambiguous. Germline lookup yields CDR1 SGHTA and CDR2 FQGNSA. CDR3 length equals 15 residues. V gave up 5 bases and J gave up 1 base, with 9 bases separating them. In DNA, the CDR3 is TGTGCCAGCAGCCCCGACAAGTCTGGGGCCAACGTCCTGACTTTC. Its protein product is CASSPDKSGANVLTF.

The V call is TRBV18, the J call TRBJ2-2, with 7 bases identical to TRBD1. CDR3 size: 22 residues. The V gene end was trimmed by 1 base and the J gene end by 1 base; junction bases not matched to a gene: 21. Germline CDR1 is KGHSH and CDR2 is LQKENI. The CDR3 DNA follows: TGTGCCAGCTCACCACGGCGCCTTATACGGGACAGAGATCTTCAGAACACCGGGGAGCTGTTTTTT. Translation: CASSPRRLIRDRDLQNTGELFF.